These T cell receptor beta chains were read from a single sample in a study of T cells in Graves' hyperthyroidism and ophthalmopathy. In TCRdb, the multiplex PCR reads were re-called with MiXCR into one record per CDR3 protein. The table lists approximately 690,000 distinct CDR3 sequences, approximately 15% of them singletons. The sample consisted of blood. The receptor set was obtained from a woman aged 45-65 years with Graves' ophthalmopathy. CDR3s include the opening cysteine and the closing phenylalanine or tryptophan. The D gene is left open where the match is weak. The size entry is marked missing in some rows and otherwise reads once, few, many or a size class.

clone size: many; J gene: TRBJ2-3; V gene: TRBV5-6; D gene: -; CDR3 DNA: TGTGCCAGCAGCTTGGATTCAGCCGAGTGGGATACGCAGTATTTT; CDR3 protein: CASSLDSAEWDTQYF
clone size: few; J gene: TRBJ2-1; V gene: TRBV28; D gene: TRBD2; CDR3 DNA: TGTGCCAGCAGTTTATTAGGACTAGCGGGAATCGAGCGGGATGAGCAGTTCTTC; CDR3 protein: CASSLLGLAGIERDEQFF
clone size: many; J gene: TRBJ2-7; V gene: TRBV28; D gene: -; CDR3 DNA: TGTGCCAGCCAAACCGCCACTGTTACCTACGAGCAGTACTTC; CDR3 protein: CASQTATVTYEQYF
clone size: many; J gene: TRBJ2-3; V gene: TRBV11-3; D gene: TRBD1; CDR3 DNA: TGTGCCAGCAGCTTAGGGACAGGGGGCCCTACAGATACGCAGTATTTT; CDR3 protein: CASSLGTGGPTDTQYF
clone size: few; J gene: TRBJ2-3; V gene: TRBV10-3; D gene: TRBD2; CDR3 DNA: TGTGCCATCAAATCAAGGGGACTAGATTATGGAGATACGCAGTATTTT; CDR3 protein: CAIKSRGLDYGDTQYF
clone size: many; J gene: TRBJ2-1; V gene: TRBV7-9; D gene: -; CDR3 DNA: TGTGCCAGCAGGTACGATTCCGGGACACTACAGTTCTTC; CDR3 protein: CASRYDSGTLQFF
clone size: many; J gene: TRBJ2-7; V gene: TRBV20-1; D gene: TRBD2; CDR3 DNA: TGCAGTGCTAGAGATCTAGCGGGAGGCCGGGTAGGAGAGCAGTACTTC; CDR3 protein: CSARDLAGGRVGEQYF
clone size: many; J gene: TRBJ2-1; V gene: TRBV12-3/TRBV12-4; D gene: -; CDR3 DNA: TGTGCCAGCAGCCCCGGACAGAACAATGAGCAGTTCTTC; CDR3 protein: CASSPGQNNEQFF
clone size: -; J gene: TRBJ2-7; V gene: TRBV20-1; D gene: TRBD2; CDR3 DNA: TGCAGTGCTAGAGACCGTAGGCGGGAGGTGTTCCACGAGCAGTACTTC; CDR3 protein: CSARDRRREVFHEQYF
clone size: few; J gene: TRBJ2-7; V gene: TRBV7-7; D gene: TRBD2; CDR3 DNA: TGTGCTAGCAGCTTAGGGCTAGCGGGAGCCCACGAGCAGTACTTC; CDR3 protein: CASSLGLAGAHEQYF
clone size: few; J gene: TRBJ1-2; V gene: TRBV29-1; D gene: -; CDR3 DNA: TGCAGCGACGGGGACTATGGCTACACCTTC; CDR3 protein: CSDGDYGYTF
clone size: many; J gene: TRBJ1-2; V gene: TRBV27; D gene: -; CDR3 DNA: TGTGCCAGCAGTCCTTCAGGTCACTATGGCTACACCTTC; CDR3 protein: CASSPSGHYGYTF
clone size: many; J gene: TRBJ2-5; V gene: TRBV20-1; D gene: TRBD2; CDR3 DNA: TGCAGTGCTAGAATGGTTCGGGGGGTCCCCCAACAAGAGACCCAGTACTTC; CDR3 protein: CSARMVRGVPQQETQYF
clone size: many; J gene: TRBJ2-1; V gene: TRBV7-2; D gene: -; CDR3 DNA: TGTGCCAGCAGCTTAGTTTTTAGTGAGCAGTTCTTC; CDR3 protein: CASSLVFSEQFF
clone size: many; J gene: TRBJ2-7; V gene: TRBV28; D gene: TRBD2; CDR3 DNA: TGTGCCAGCAGCGAGTCTAGCGGGAGGGAGCAGTACTTC; CDR3 protein: CASSESSGREQYF